The T cell receptor (beta chain) under discussion was sequenced for a study of T-cell memory formation after mild COVID-19. 5'RACE with constant-segment primers built TCRalpha and TCRbeta cDNA libraries with UMIs. MiXCR, run by TCRdb on the 5' RACE reads, gives a single entry per CDR3 protein. Among about 210,000 distinct CDR3 sequences listed, roughly 10% were seen once. Study-level findings and limits: The study found contracting CD4+ clones mainly in CM and EM and contracting CD8+ clones in EMRA. Day 15 to 85 contracting clones showed balanced CD4/CD8; later expanders leaned CD4+. What remained unconfirmed was the SARS-CoV-2 specificity of second-wave clones peaking on day 37.

This clonotype has more than one count but fewer than ten. Its antigen remains unidentified. This TCR was sampled from a young man who had mild COVID-19 (a few samples of this study predate the infection). Cell type and time point are not known. Sequencing was performed on PBMCs or a T cell subset sorted from them (not recorded which).

DNA of the CDR3: TGTGCCATCAGTGAGTCGGCGCAGGTCAGCTCCTACGAGCAGTACTTC. Its protein product is CAISESAQVSSYEQYF. The V call is TRBV10-3, the J call TRBJ2-7, with D unresolved. In germline, CDR1 is ENHRY, CDR2 SYGVKD. The CDR3 runs 16 residues. Trimming removed 0 bases from V and 0 bases from J, with 12 bases in between.